The present T cell receptor (beta chain) was sequenced within a study of tumor-infiltrating lymphocytes in oesophageal squamous cell carcinoma. This clonotype was picked up many times. TCRdb reanalysed the PCR reads using MiXCR and keeps one entry per CDR3 protein. The sample has some 21,000 distinct CDR3 sequences; 35% to 45% are singletons. This sequence originates from a male donor with esophageal squamous cell carcinoma. Sequenced material: esophageal tumor tissue.

The DNA of the CDR3 is TGTGCCATCAGCCCCGGGACAGGGATCGAGACCCAGTACTTC. Its protein is CAISPGTGIETQYF. J is TRBJ2-5 and V is TRBV10-3; 9 bases are a match to TRBD1. Trimming cost V 6 bases and J 5 bases; bases outside gene matches: 7. CDR1 and CDR2 (germline): ENHRY, SYGVKD. The length of the CDR3 is 14 residues.